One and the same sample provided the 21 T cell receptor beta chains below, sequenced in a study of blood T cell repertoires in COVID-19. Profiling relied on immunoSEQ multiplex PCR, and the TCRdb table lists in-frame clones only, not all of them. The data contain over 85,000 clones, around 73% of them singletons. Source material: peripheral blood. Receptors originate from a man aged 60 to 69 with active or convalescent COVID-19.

CDR3 sequence (DNA): TGTGCCAGCAGTTACGAATTGGGAGGAGCTTCACCCCTCCACTTT. This translates into CASSYELGGASPLHF. This chain joins TRBV6-5 and TRBJ1-6; no clear D gene. CDR1 and CDR2 from the germline V gene are MNHEY and SVGAGI. This CDR3 comprises 15 residues. Trimming stripped 2 bases from V and 9 bases from J, with 14 bases between.

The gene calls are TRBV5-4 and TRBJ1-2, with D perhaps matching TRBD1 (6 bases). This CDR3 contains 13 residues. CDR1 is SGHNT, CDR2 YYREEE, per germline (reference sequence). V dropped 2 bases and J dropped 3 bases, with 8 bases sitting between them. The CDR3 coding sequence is TGTGCCAGCAGCTTAGGGGGGGACTATGGCTACACCTTC. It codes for CASSLGGDYGYTF.

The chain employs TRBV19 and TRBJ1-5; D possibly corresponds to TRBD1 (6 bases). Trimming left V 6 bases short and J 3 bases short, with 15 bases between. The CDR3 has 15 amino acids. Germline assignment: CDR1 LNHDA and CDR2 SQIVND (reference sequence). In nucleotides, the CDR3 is TGTGCCAGTAGCGAACAGGGATGGGACAATCAGCCCCAGCATTTT. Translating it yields CASSEQGWDNQPQHF.

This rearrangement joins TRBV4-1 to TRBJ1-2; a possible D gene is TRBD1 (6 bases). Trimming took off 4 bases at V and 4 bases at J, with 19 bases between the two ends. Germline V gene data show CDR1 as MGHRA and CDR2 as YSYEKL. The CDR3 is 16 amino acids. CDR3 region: CASSLYPEDRSYGYTF. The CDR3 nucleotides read TGCGCCAGCAGCCTCTACCCTGAGGACAGAAGCTATGGCTACACCTTC.

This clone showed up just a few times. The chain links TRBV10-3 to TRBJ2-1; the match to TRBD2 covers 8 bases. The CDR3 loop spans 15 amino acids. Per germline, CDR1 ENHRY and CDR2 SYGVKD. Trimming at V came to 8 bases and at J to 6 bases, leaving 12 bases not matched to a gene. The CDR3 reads CAIGTSGRAVNEQFF. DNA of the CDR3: TGTGCCATCGGGACCTCCGGGAGGGCCGTCAATGAGCAGTTCTTC.

The CDR3 region is CASSPPGQFYEQYF. CDR3 bases: TGTGCCAGCAGCCCCCCGGGACAGTTCTACGAGCAGTACTTC. This chain uses TRBV3-1 (or the pseudogene TRBV3-2) with TRBJ2-7; 7 nucleotides line up with TRBD1. With 4 bases clipped from V and 3 bases from J, the junction kept 6 bases outside the gene matches. Germline V gene sequence: CDR1 LGHDT, CDR2 YNNKEL (reference sequence). CDR3 length: 14 amino acids.

This CDR3 is CASTDRVYSNQPQHF. The CDR3 nucleotides are TGTGCCAGTACTGACAGGGTCTATAGCAATCAGCCCCAGCATTTT. The chain carries TRBV19 and TRBJ1-5; 7 nucleotides match TRBD1. V gave up 7 bases and J gave up 0 bases; unmatched junction bases: 6. CDR1 is LNHDA and CDR2 is SQIVND in the germline V gene (reference sequence). The CDR3 spans 15 residues.

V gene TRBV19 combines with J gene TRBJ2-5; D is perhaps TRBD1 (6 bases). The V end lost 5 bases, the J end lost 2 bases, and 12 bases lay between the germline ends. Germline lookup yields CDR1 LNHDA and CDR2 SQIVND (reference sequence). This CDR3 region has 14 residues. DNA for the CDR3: TGTGCCAGTAGTCCACAGGGAGTTCAAGAGACCCAGTACTTC. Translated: CASSPQGVQETQYF.

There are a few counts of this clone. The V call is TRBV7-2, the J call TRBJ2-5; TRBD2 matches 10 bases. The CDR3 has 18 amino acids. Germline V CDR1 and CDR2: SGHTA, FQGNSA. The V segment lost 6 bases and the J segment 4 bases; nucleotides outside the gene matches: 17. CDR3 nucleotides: TGTGCCAGCAGAGCAGGAAAGGCTAGCGGGAGTGGTGGAGAGACCCAGTACTTC. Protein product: CASRAGKASGSGGETQYF. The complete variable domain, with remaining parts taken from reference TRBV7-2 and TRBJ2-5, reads GAGVSQSPSNKVTEKGKDVELRCDPISGHTALYWYRQSLGQGLEFLIYFQGNSAPDKSGLPSDRFSAERTGGSVSTLTIQRTQQEDSAVYLCASRAGKASGSGGETQYFGPGTRLLVL.

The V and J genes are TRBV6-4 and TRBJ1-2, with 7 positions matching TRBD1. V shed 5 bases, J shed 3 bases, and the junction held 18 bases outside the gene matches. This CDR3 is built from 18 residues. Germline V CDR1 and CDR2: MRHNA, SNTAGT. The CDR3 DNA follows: TGTGCCAGCAGTAGAACCCCCGCTTTGACAGGGTCGGACTATGGCTACACCTTC. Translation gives CASSRTPALTGSDYGYTF.

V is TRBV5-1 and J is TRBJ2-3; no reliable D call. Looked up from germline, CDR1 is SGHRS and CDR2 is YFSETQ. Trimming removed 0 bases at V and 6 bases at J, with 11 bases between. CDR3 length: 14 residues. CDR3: CASSLVRWADTQYF. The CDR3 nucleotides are TGCGCCAGCAGCTTGGTACGATGGGCGGATACGCAGTATTTT.

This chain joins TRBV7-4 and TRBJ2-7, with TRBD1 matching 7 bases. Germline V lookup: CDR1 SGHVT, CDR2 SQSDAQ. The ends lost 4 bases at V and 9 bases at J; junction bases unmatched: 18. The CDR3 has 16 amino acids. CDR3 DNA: TGTGCCAGCAGCTCTAGAGGGGACAGCAAAACATATGTGCAGTACGTC. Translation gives CASSSRGDSKTYVQYV.

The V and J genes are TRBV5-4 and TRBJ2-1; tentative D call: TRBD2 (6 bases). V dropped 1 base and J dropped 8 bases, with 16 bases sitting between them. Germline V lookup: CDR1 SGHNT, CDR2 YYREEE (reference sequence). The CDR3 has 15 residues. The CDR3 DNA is TGTGCCAGCAGCTTGAGAGCGGGCCACACCCATGAGCAGTTCTTC. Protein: CASSLRAGHTHEQFF.

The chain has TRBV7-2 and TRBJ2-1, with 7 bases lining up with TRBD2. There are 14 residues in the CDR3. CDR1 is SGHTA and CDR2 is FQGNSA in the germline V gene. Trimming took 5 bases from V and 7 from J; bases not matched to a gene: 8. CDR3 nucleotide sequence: TGTGCCAGCAGCCCTTTCACGCGGGGGAATGAGCAGTTCTTC. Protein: CASSPFTRGNEQFF.

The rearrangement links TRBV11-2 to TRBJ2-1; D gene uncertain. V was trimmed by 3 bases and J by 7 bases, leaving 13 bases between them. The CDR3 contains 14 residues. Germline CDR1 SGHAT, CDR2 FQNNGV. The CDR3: CASSFTTHQNEQFF. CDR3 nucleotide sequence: TGTGCCAGCAGCTTCACGACTCACCAGAATGAGCAGTTCTTC. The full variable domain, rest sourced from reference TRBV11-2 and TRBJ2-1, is EAGVAQSPRYKIIEKRQSVAFWCNPISGHATLYWYQQILGQGPKLLIQFQNNGVVDDSQLPKDRFSAERLKGVDSTLKIQPAKLEDSAVYLCASSFTTHQNEQFFGPGTRLTVL.

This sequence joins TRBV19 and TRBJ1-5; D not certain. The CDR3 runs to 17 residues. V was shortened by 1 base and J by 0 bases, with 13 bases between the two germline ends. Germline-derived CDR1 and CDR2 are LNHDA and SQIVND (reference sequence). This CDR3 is CASSIGGVVYSNQPQHF. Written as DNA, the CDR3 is TGTGCCAGTAGTATAGGAGGTGTGGTGTATAGCAATCAGCCCCAGCATTTT.

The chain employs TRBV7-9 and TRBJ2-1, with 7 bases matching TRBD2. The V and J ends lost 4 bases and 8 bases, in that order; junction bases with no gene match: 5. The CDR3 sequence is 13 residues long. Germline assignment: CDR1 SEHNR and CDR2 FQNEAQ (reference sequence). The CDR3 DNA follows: TGTGCCAGCAGCTCGACTAGCCGTCATGAGCAGTTCTTC. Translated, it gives CASSSTSRHEQFF.

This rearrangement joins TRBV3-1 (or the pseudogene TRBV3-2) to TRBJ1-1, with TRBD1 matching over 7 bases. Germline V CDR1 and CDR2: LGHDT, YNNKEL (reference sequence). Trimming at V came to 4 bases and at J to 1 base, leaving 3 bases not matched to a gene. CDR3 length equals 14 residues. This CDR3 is CASSLGTENTEAFF. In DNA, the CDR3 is TGTGCCAGCAGCCTAGGGACAGAGAACACTGAAGCTTTCTTT.

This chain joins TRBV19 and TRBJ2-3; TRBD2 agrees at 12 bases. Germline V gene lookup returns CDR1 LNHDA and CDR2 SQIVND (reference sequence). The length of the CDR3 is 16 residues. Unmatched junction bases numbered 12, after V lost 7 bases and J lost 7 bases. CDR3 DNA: TGTGCCAGTAAAGGGCTAGCGGGAGGGCAGGGAAATACGCAGTATTTT. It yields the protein CASKGLAGGQGNTQYF.

CDR3 region: CASSVQGASYNEQFF. CDR3 coding DNA: TGTGCCAGCAGCGTACAGGGGGCCTCCTACAATGAGCAGTTCTTC. V is TRBV9 and J is TRBJ2-1, with 8 positions matching TRBD1. The CDR3 spans 15 residues. After removal of 1 base from V and 0 bases from J, the junction contained 0 bases not matched to a gene. Germline lookup yields CDR1 SGDLS and CDR2 YYNGEE.

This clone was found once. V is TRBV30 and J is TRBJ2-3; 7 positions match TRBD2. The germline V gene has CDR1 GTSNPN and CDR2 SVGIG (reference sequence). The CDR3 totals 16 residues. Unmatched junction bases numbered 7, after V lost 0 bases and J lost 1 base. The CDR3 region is CAWSVPREVGTDTQYF. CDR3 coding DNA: TGTGCCTGGAGTGTACCCCGGGAGGTGGGCACAGATACGCAGTATTTT.